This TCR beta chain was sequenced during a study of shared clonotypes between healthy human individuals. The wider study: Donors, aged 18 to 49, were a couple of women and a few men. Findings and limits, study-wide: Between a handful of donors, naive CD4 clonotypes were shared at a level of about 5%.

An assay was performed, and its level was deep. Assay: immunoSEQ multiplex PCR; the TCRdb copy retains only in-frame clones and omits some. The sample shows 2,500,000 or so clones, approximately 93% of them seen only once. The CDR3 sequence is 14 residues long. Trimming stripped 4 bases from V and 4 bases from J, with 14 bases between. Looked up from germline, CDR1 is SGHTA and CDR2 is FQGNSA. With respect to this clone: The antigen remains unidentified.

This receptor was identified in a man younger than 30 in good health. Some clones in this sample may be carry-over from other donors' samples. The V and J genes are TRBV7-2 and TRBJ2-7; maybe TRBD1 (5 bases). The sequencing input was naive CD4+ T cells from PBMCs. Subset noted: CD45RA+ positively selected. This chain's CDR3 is CASSWGGARYEQYF. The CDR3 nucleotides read TGTGCCAGCAGCTGGGGCGGCGCGAGGTACGAGCAGTACTTC.